Below, 21 T cell receptor beta chains from the same sample are listed, as sequenced in a study of blood T cells in healthy people across ages. The authors ran a second PCR of roughly 6 to 11 cycles using a sample-barcoded 5' primer and a J-beta primer mix. One entry per CDR3 protein, called by TCRdb with MiXCR from the 5' RACE reads. There are some 1.5 million distinct CDR3 sequences in the sample; roughly 28% occur only once, and roughly 8.2% lies in the top ten. The sequenced sample was blood. The receptors stem from a young woman in good health.

The chain couples TRBV7-3 to TRBJ2-4; TRBD2 matches 10 bases. V was clipped by 0 bases and J by 9 bases; unmatched bases: 14. Germline CDR1 SGHTA, CDR2 FQGTGA. The CDR3 loop spans 18 amino acids. CDR3 sequence reads: CASSLTVASGGPTGIQYF. Here the CDR3 DNA reads TGTGCCAGCAGCTTAACGGTGGCTAGCGGGGGCCCAACGGGCATTCAGTACTTC.

This clonotype was observed at least ten times. The chain joins TRBV10-3 to TRBJ2-7, with D unclear. The CDR3 is made up of 16 amino acids. Germline CDR1 is ENHRY and CDR2 is SYGVKD. Trimming took off 3 bases at V and 3 bases at J, with 18 bases between the two ends. CDR3 nucleotides: TGTGCCATCAGTGACCAGACCGTTAGATCTATCTACGAGCAGTACTTC. This translates into CAISDQTVRSIYEQYF.

This clonotype has a count of ten or more. The chain combines TRBV29-1 with TRBJ2-1, with 13 positions matching TRBD2. The CDR3 is 14 amino acids. The V and J ends lost 3 bases and 7 bases, in that order; junction bases with no gene match: 3. The germline gives CDR1 SQVTM, CDR2 ANQGSEA. The CDR3 loop is CSVDGLAGVNEQFF. CDR3 nucleotides: TGCAGCGTTGACGGACTAGCGGGAGTAAATGAGCAGTTCTTC.

Here the CDR3 DNA reads TGCAGTGCTAATCCCCTCGGTAAGGACGACACTGAAGCTTTCTTT. Translating gives CSANPLGKDDTEAFF. This sequence joins TRBV20-1 and TRBJ1-1; D remains ambiguous. Germline values: CDR1 DFQATT, CDR2 SNEGSKA (reference sequence). This CDR3 is 15 amino acids long. Trimming took 4 bases from V and 3 from J, leaving 18 bases between them.

V gene TRBV25-1 combines with J gene TRBJ2-5; possibly TRBD1 for D (6 bases). Trimming cost V 0 bases and J 3 bases, with 14 bases left between them. This CDR3 has 16 amino acids. Germline V gene lookup returns CDR1 MGHDK and CDR2 SYGVNS. In DNA, the CDR3 is TGTGCCAGCAGTGAATATGGGGGCCCCCCAGAAGAGACCCAGTACTTC. As protein: CASSEYGGPPEETQYF.

The chain combines TRBV12-3 or TRBV12-4 with TRBJ1-5; TRBD1 matches at 8 bases. V shed 3 bases and J 8 bases; nucleotides not matched to a gene: 6. The length of the CDR3 is 14 residues. DNA of the CDR3: TGTGCCAGCAGTTTCAGGGGGCGCCGGGAGCCCCAGCATTTT. Encoded protein: CASSFRGRREPQHF.

This clonotype was seen more than once but under ten times. The chain employs TRBV20-1 and TRBJ2-3; TRBD1 agrees at 7 bases. The V gene end was trimmed by 5 bases and the J gene end by 6 bases; junction bases not matched to a gene: 17. The CDR3 is made up of 16 amino acids. Germline values: CDR1 DFQATT, CDR2 SNEGSKA (reference sequence). The CDR3 DNA reads as TGCAGTGCTTTTCCACTACACGACAGGGATTTTGATACGCAGTATTTT. Protein sequence: CSAFPLHDRDFDTQYF.

This clonotype was observed many times. This chain connects TRBV11-2 to TRBJ2-1; D is perhaps TRBD1 (6 bases). The CDR3 is 12 residues long. The germline CDR1 and CDR2 sequences are SGHAT and FQNNGV. Deletions cut 5 bases from V and 9 bases from J, with 11 bases between. CDR3 loop: CASSTRQAEQFF. In DNA form, the CDR3 reads TGTGCCAGCAGCACCAGACAGGCTGAGCAGTTCTTC.

This clonotype appeared many times. V gene TRBV28 combines with J gene TRBJ1-2; D call uncertain. Trimming removed 3 bases from V and 1 base from J, with 3 bases in between. Germline V gene lookup returns CDR1 MDHEN and CDR2 SYDVKM. The CDR3 is 12 residues long. The CDR3 nucleotides are TGTGCCAGCAGTTTCCTTAACTATGGCTACACCTTC. Residues: CASSFLNYGYTF.

Remarks on this clonotype: A much larger clone differs by one base, so this may be a read error. V gene TRBV9 combines with J gene TRBJ2-5; D remains ambiguous. Germline V lookup: CDR1 SGDLS, CDR2 YYNGEE. This CDR3 has 10 residues. The V end was cut by 6 bases, the J end by 13 bases, with 13 bases between. DNA for the CDR3: TGTGCCAGCAACGACGGCGATAGGTACTTC. Translation: CASNDGDRYF.

In this sample, this clonotype turned up a few times. The chain employs TRBV29-1 and TRBJ1-2; perhaps TRBD1 as D (5 bases). CDR1 is SQVTM, CDR2 ANQGSEA, per germline. V was shortened by 2 bases and J by 2 bases, with 12 bases between the two germline ends. CDR3 length equals 14 residues. This chain's CDR3 is CSVEWFGQNYGYTF. The CDR3 coding sequence is TGCAGCGTTGAATGGTTTGGACAAAACTATGGCTACACCTTC.

This clonotype was seen many times. The chain has TRBV12-3 or TRBV12-4 and TRBJ1-2, with 8 bases identical to TRBD1. The V gene end was trimmed by 5 bases and the J gene end by 7 bases; junction bases not matched to a gene: 9. The CDR3 covers 14 residues. The chain's CDR3 is CASSPTGQGLGYTF. The CDR3 nucleotides read TGTGCCAGCAGTCCCACCGGACAGGGACTTGGCTACACCTTC.

The V gene is TRBV7-2, the J gene TRBJ2-1; D is possibly TRBD1 (5 bases). The CDR3 extends over 18 amino acids. The V gene's germline CDR1 is SGHTA and CDR2 FQGNSA. The V end lost 5 bases, the J end lost 10 bases, and 30 bases lay between the germline ends. CDR3 bases: TGTGCCAGCAGCGACCCCCCTCCAGGTCAGGGTGACCTCAACGAGCAGTTCTTC. Translated, it gives CASSDPPPGQGDLNEQFF.

The chain carries TRBV30 and TRBJ1-1; D may be TRBD1 (5 bases). The CDR3 has 13 amino acids. V was trimmed by 2 bases and J by 1 base, leaving 8 bases between them. Looked up from germline, CDR1 is GTSNPN and CDR2 is SVGIG (reference sequence). CDR3 in amino acids: CAWSWGPNTEAFF. The CDR3 DNA follows: TGTGCCTGGAGTTGGGGACCGAACACTGAAGCTTTCTTT.

Details on this clonotype: A much larger clone sits a single nucleotide away, making a read error possible. The chain has TRBV7-9 and TRBJ2-5; TRBD1 agrees at 12 bases. The CDR3 runs to 15 residues. With V trimmed by 11 bases and J by 4 bases, 11 bases remained unmatched. Germline assignment: CDR1 SEHNR and CDR2 FQNEAQ (reference sequence). For the CDR3, the DNA is TGTGCCGGCTCTGGGACAGGGGGCTGGCCAGAGACCCAGTACTTC. This translates into CAGSGTGGWPETQYF.

This clonotype was detected only a few times. This sequence joins TRBV7-2 and TRBJ2-3; 8 nucleotides align to TRBD2. With V trimmed by 3 bases and J by 5 bases, 10 bases remained unmatched. Germline CDR1 is SGHTA and CDR2 is FQGNSA. This CDR3 is built from 16 residues. CDR3 protein: CASSFGFGGGQDTQYF. Here the CDR3 DNA reads TGTGCCAGCAGCTTCGGGTTCGGGGGGGGACAAGATACGCAGTATTTT.

In its sample, this clonotype was seen a few times. The V and J genes are TRBV10-3 and TRBJ2-5; 7 bases align to TRBD1. The CDR3 consists of 14 residues. V shed 5 bases and J 5 bases; nucleotides not matched to a gene: 8. Germline values: CDR1 ENHRY, CDR2 SYGVKD. The CDR3 spells CAISQGQDRETQYF. Here the CDR3 DNA reads TGTGCCATCAGTCAGGGCCAGGACAGGGAGACCCAGTACTTC.

As concerns this clonotype: Possible read error: a much larger clone is one base away. The gene calls are TRBV10-3 and TRBJ2-5; 7 nucleotides align to TRBD1. The CDR3 has 15 residues. CDR1 is ENHRY, CDR2 SYGVKD, per germline. The CDR3 sequence: CAVRRNSGQQETQYF. CDR3 DNA: TGTGCCGTCAGGCGGAATTCGGGACAGCAAGAGACCCAGTACTTC.

Written as DNA, the CDR3 is TGTGCCAGCTCACAGGGGACAGGGGGCTTGAACACTGAAGCTTTCTTT. It yields the protein CASSQGTGGLNTEAFF. V is TRBV18 and J is TRBJ1-1; 12 bases map to TRBD1. V lost 4 bases, J lost 0 bases, and 3 bases stayed unmatched. The germline V gene encodes CDR1 KGHSH and CDR2 LQKENI. This CDR3 is 16 amino acids long.

This clonotype was counted a few times. V usage is TRBV28 and J usage is TRBJ2-4; no firm D call. CDR1 and CDR2 from the germline V gene are MDHEN and SYDVKM. CDR3 length: 11 amino acids. Trimming shortened V by 7 bases and J by 13 bases, and 14 bases separated the two germline ends. For the CDR3, the DNA is TGTGCCAGCACCGGGTACAATGAGCAGTACTTC. It translates to CASTGYNEQYF.

This clonotype has a count of ten or more. The rearrangement uses TRBV10-3 and TRBJ1-2; TRBD1 matches 8 bases. Germline V lookup: CDR1 ENHRY, CDR2 SYGVKD. The CDR3 contains 13 residues. J gave up 10 bases and V 4 bases, and 8 bases lay outside the gene matches. The CDR3 nucleotides read TGTGCCATCAGTGCGGACAGGGAAATAGACTACACCTTC. This sequence encodes CAISADREIDYTF.